The 26 T cell receptor beta chains presented below share a single source sample, sequenced in a study of patients and donors after allogeneic stem cell transplantation. TCRdb reprocessed the RT-PCR reads with MiXCR, giving one entry per CDR3 protein. The table includes about 200,000 distinct CDR3 sequences, around two fifths detected once. Sequencing was performed on blood, either unsorted or a sorted T cell fraction (not recorded which). These receptors came from a human donor who was either an allogeneic HSCT recipient or a stem cell or donor lymphocyte infusion donor (not recorded which). It is not recorded whose cells these are; they may come from a transplant donor.

The rearrangement joins TRBV12-3 or TRBV12-4 to TRBJ2-7; 12 bases line up with TRBD2. With V trimmed by 5 bases and J by 4 bases, 6 bases remained unmatched. The CDR3 has 15 residues. As DNA, the CDR3 is TGTGCCAGCAGTCCGGGACTAGCGGGCCCATACGAGCAGTACTTC. This gives the protein CASSPGLAGPYEQYF.

The chain carries TRBV28 and TRBJ1-4, with 9 bases lining up with TRBD1. Germline CDR1 is MDHEN and CDR2 is SYDVKM. J lost 9 bases, V lost 2 bases, and 10 bases had no gene match. The length of the CDR3 is 16 residues. CDR3 sequence (DNA): TGTGCCAGCAGTTTACGTGCCGGACAGGGGATCCAAAAACTGTTTTTT. As protein: CASSLRAGQGIQKLFF. Looking up the rest from reference TRBV28 and TRBJ1-4 gives the full variable domain: DVKVTQSSRYLVKRTGEKVFLECVQDMDHENMFWYRQDPGLGLRLIYFSYDVKMKEKGDIPEGYSVSREKKERFSLILESASTNQTSMYLCASSLRAGQGIQKLFFGSGTQLSVL.

This sequence joins TRBV28 and TRBJ2-2; TRBD1 is a possible D gene (5 bases). The CDR3 loop spans 17 amino acids. Germline V gene data show CDR1 as MDHEN and CDR2 as SYDVKM. The V and J ends lost 3 bases and 7 bases respectively, with 21 bases between them. The CDR3: CASSLMADGAYRGELFF. CDR3 nucleotides: TGTGCCAGCAGTTTGATGGCGGATGGGGCTTATCGCGGGGAGCTGTTTTTT.

This clonotype was counted a few times. The chain joins TRBV5-1 to TRBJ1-1; no definite D call. V was shortened by 0 bases and J by 0 bases, with 12 bases between the two germline ends. The CDR3 is 16 amino acids. CDR1 and CDR2 from the germline V gene are SGHRS and YFSETQ. Here the CDR3 reads CASSLEAGPMNTEAFF. The CDR3 coding sequence is TGCGCCAGCAGCTTGGAGGCAGGACCTATGAACACTGAAGCTTTCTTT.

This clonotype was seen a few times. The chain has TRBV5-1 and TRBJ1-5, with D possibly being TRBD1 (6 bases). V was shortened by 4 bases and J by 6 bases, with 11 bases between the two germline ends. There are 13 residues in the CDR3. In germline, CDR1 is SGHRS, CDR2 YFSETQ. The CDR3 loop reads CASSPTGSQPQHF. Here the CDR3 DNA reads TGCGCCAGCAGCCCTACAGGGTCTCAGCCCCAGCATTTT.

This clonotype was detected only a few times. The CDR3, as DNA: TGTGCCAGCTCATCACTGGACAGTAACACTGAAGCTTTCTTT. Amino acids: CASSSLDSNTEAFF. The chain is built from TRBV18 and TRBJ1-1, with D possibly being TRBD1 (6 bases). Germline V gene sequence: CDR1 KGHSH, CDR2 LQKENI. CDR3 length equals 14 residues. V was trimmed by 5 bases and J by 2 bases, leaving 12 bases between them.

This clonotype was seen only a few times. The genes are TRBV4-2 and TRBJ2-1, with 7 bases aligning to TRBD2. Per germline, CDR1 LGHNA and CDR2 YNFKEQ. The length of the CDR3 is 16 residues. V dropped 4 bases and J dropped 6; count of bases not matched to a gene: 12. The CDR3 region has the DNA TGTGCCAGCAGCCCGGACCCAGCGGGAAGCGGCAATGAGCAGTTCTTC. The encoded protein is CASSPDPAGSGNEQFF.

The chain recombines TRBV7-3 with TRBJ2-3; TRBD1 matches 8 bases. J lost 0 bases, V lost 5 bases, and 10 bases had no gene match. The length of the CDR3 is 17 residues. Germline V gene data show CDR1 as SGHTA and CDR2 as FQGTGA. DNA for the CDR3: TGTGCCAGCAGCCGCAGGGGGCACATCGCTAGCACAGATACGCAGTATTTT. As protein: CASSRRGHIASTDTQYF.

The CDR3 here is CASSPGGNRGSYNEQFF. CDR3 in DNA: TGTGCCAGCAGCCCAGGGGGGAACAGGGGCTCCTACAATGAGCAGTTCTTC. The V call is TRBV4-2, the J call TRBJ2-1; D is possibly TRBD1 (7 bases). Germline lookup yields CDR1 LGHNA and CDR2 YNFKEQ. This CDR3 is built from 17 residues. V dropped 4 bases and J dropped 0 bases, with 16 bases sitting between them.

This clonotype has only a few counts. The chain is built from TRBV6-1 and TRBJ1-2; 7 nucleotides align to TRBD1. The germline CDR1 and CDR2 sequences are MNHNS and SASEGT. Trimming at V came to 1 base and at J to 4 bases, leaving 3 bases not matched to a gene. The CDR3 length is 14 residues. CDR3 residues: CASSEGDSGYGYTF. Here the CDR3 DNA reads TGTGCCAGCAGTGAAGGGGACAGCGGCTATGGCTACACCTTC.

This clonotype showed up just a few times. The chain links TRBV20-1 to TRBJ1-1; TRBD1 matches 8 bases. This CDR3 region has 14 residues. From germline, CDR1 is DFQATT and CDR2 SNEGSKA (reference sequence). Trimming removed 0 bases from V and 3 bases from J; junction bases left unmatched: 3. CDR3 sequence reads: CSARDRGQDTEAFF. DNA of the CDR3: TGCAGTGCTAGAGATCGGGGACAGGACACTGAAGCTTTCTTT.

This clonotype occurred a few times. The rearrangement uses TRBV5-1 and TRBJ1-2, with D hard to call. V was clipped by 2 bases and J by 1 base, with 15 bases between them. CDR3 length: 16 residues. CDR1 is SGHRS, CDR2 YFSETQ, per germline. The DNA for the CDR3 is TGCGCCAGCAGCTTATCCCCCAGCCTCGATAACTATGGCTACACCTTC. Protein product: CASSLSPSLDNYGYTF.

A note on this clonotype: A much larger clone differs by one base, so this may be a read error. This chain connects TRBV11-2 to TRBJ2-3; TRBD2 matches 7 bases. The CDR3 has 15 residues. Germline CDR1 SGHAT, CDR2 FQNNGV. The ends lost 0 bases at V and 0 bases at J; junction bases unmatched: 0. The CDR3 region has the DNA TGTGCCAGCAGCTTAGATAGCGGGAGCACAGATACGCAGTATTTT. It encodes CASSLDSGSTDTQYF.

The J gene is TRBJ2-3, the V gene TRBV4-2; D not resolved. This CDR3 region has 16 residues. The V and J ends lost 0 bases and 0 bases respectively, with 10 bases between them. Germline values: CDR1 LGHNA, CDR2 YNFKEQ. The CDR3 reads CASSQDGAQSTDTQYF. CDR3 DNA: TGTGCCAGCAGCCAAGACGGAGCGCAGAGCACAGATACGCAGTATTTT.

V usage is TRBV11-1 and J usage is TRBJ1-2; no firm D call. From germline, CDR1 is SGHAT and CDR2 FQDESV (reference sequence). The germline V and J ends were trimmed by 2 bases and 3 bases, with 10 bases remaining between them. This CDR3 region has 14 residues. CDR3: CASSLRRADYGYTF. The DNA for the CDR3 is TGTGCCAGCAGCTTACGTCGTGCAGACTATGGCTACACCTTC.

J is TRBJ2-7 and V is TRBV4-3; a possible D gene is TRBD1 (7 bases). Trimming took 1 base from V and 3 from J, leaving 13 bases between them. The CDR3 contains 15 residues. CDR1 is LGHNA and CDR2 is YSLEER in the germline V gene. CDR3: CASSQAGGGFYEQYF. CDR3 coding DNA: TGCGCCAGCAGCCAAGCAGGGGGAGGTTTCTACGAGCAGTACTTC.

Only a few counts were recorded for this clonotype. The chain recombines TRBV12-3 or TRBV12-4 with TRBJ2-1; a possible D gene is TRBD2 (6 bases). V was clipped by 9 bases and J by 1 base, with 10 bases between them. The CDR3 is made up of 13 amino acids. This CDR3 is CASTGTSYNEQFF. The DNA of the CDR3 is TGTGCCAGTACGGGGACTTCCTACAATGAGCAGTTCTTC.

V and J are TRBV6-5 and TRBJ1-1; D is unclear. Per germline, CDR1 MNHEY and CDR2 SVGAGI. This CDR3 has 16 amino acids. V lost 2 bases and J lost 0, with 13 bases in between. The CDR3 loop reads CASSYIGVAMNTEAFF. The CDR3 DNA follows: TGTGCCAGCAGTTACATCGGGGTGGCCATGAACACTGAAGCTTTCTTT.

The V and J genes are TRBV19 and TRBJ2-7; TRBD1 is a possible D gene (6 bases). This CDR3 is 15 amino acids long. CDR1 is LNHDA, CDR2 SQIVND, per germline (reference sequence). Trimming left V 5 bases short and J 0 bases short, with 14 bases between. The CDR3 coding sequence is TGTGCCAGTAGTTATTCTACAGGGACCTCCTACGAGCAGTACTTC. Translating gives CASSYSTGTSYEQYF.

This clonotype was picked up a small number of times. The V call is TRBV5-1, the J call TRBJ2-1; D may be TRBD1 (6 bases). V was cut by 3 bases and J by 4 bases, with 11 bases left in between. The CDR3 totals 14 residues. Germline-derived CDR1 and CDR2 are SGHRS and YFSETQ. CDR3 nucleotides: TGCGCCAGCAGCTGGGACACCCCATACAATGAGCAGTTCTTC. Encoded protein: CASSWDTPYNEQFF.

There are a few counts of this clonotype. The V gene is TRBV19, the J gene TRBJ1-1; D call uncertain. Trimming took off 9 bases at V and 2 bases at J, with 10 bases between the two ends. Germline V CDR1 and CDR2: LNHDA, SQIVND (reference sequence). This CDR3 spans 12 amino acids. The CDR3 is CASVARNTEAFF. As DNA, the CDR3 is TGTGCCAGCGTTGCAAGAAACACTGAAGCTTTCTTT. Full variable domain (rest looked up from reference TRBV19 and TRBJ1-1): DGGITQSPKYLFRKEGQNVTLSCEQNLNHDAMYWYRQDPGQGLRLIYYSQIVNDFQKGDIAEGYSVSREKKESFPLTVTSAQKNPTAFYLCASVARNTEAFFGQGTRLTVV.

This clonotype was seen a handful of times. This sequence joins TRBV6-5 and TRBJ1-5, with TRBD1 identical over 8 bases. Germline V gives CDR1 MNHEY, CDR2 SVGAGI. Trimming took 5 bases from V and 0 from J; bases not matched to a gene: 6. There are 16 residues in the CDR3. The CDR3 sequence is CASSSKTGASNQPQHF. The CDR3 DNA is TGTGCCAGCAGTAGTAAGACAGGGGCTAGCAATCAGCCCCAGCATTTT.

The chain employs TRBV29-1 and TRBJ2-1, with a possible D match to TRBD1 (5 bases). The CDR3 runs to 17 residues. Germline CDR1 is SQVTM and CDR2 is ANQGSEA. Trimming left V 5 bases short and J 0 bases short, with 20 bases between. The CDR3 protein is CSVQGMAGKISYNEQFF. The CDR3 DNA follows: TGCAGCGTTCAAGGGATGGCAGGGAAGATCTCCTACAATGAGCAGTTCTTC.

This chain connects TRBV27 to TRBJ2-2; the match to TRBD1 covers 11 bases. V was clipped by 5 bases and J by 5 bases; unmatched bases: 16. Germline CDR1 MNHEY, CDR2 SMNVEV (reference sequence). There are 19 residues in the CDR3. The CDR3 bases are TGTGCCAGCAGTCCCCGGGGACAGGGGGTAGTATGGTTGACCGGGGAGCTGTTTTTT. It is translated as CASSPRGQGVVWLTGELFF.

This clonotype has only a few counts. This rearrangement joins TRBV6-2 or TRBV6-3 to TRBJ1-5; D might be TRBD1 (6 bases). CDR3 length equals 13 residues. Trimming stripped 8 bases from V and 3 bases from J, with 11 bases between. Germline-derived CDR1 and CDR2 are MNHEY and SVGEGT. The CDR3 nucleotides are TGTGCCAGCGCCCACAGGGACAATCAGCCCCAGCATTTT. Translated, it gives CASAHRDNQPQHF.

The J gene is TRBJ2-3, the V gene TRBV10-2, with 9 bases that match TRBD2. The CDR3 covers 15 residues. V lost 6 bases, J lost 2 bases, and 6 bases stayed unmatched. From germline, CDR1 is WSHSY and CDR2 SAAADI. CDR3 sequence: CASRLTSGHTDTQYF. The CDR3 region has the DNA TGCGCCAGCAGGCTGACTAGCGGTCACACAGATACGCAGTATTTT.